The rows below give T cell receptor beta chains drawn from one sample of a study of cytomegalovirus exposure and HLA in healthy donors. Profiled with immunoSEQ multiplex PCR; TCRdb holds only in-frame clones, not every one. The profile shows roughly 13,000 clones, less than 75% of them singletons. Sequences were obtained from PBMCs. These receptors were taken from a woman aged 50 to 65 in good health and CMV-seropositive. The CDR3 runs from the conserved cysteine through the conserved F or W.

J gene | V gene | CDR3 protein
TRBJ2-5 | TRBV29-1 | CSVEEGYRDYPQETQYF
TRBJ2-7 | TRBV6-1 | CASTRKVAGEYEQYF
TRBJ2-1 | TRBV29-1 | CSASRANEQFF
TRBJ1-5 | TRBV6-1 | CASSEAAGGFGPQHF
TRBJ1-1 | TRBV25-1 | CASSESHRLNTEAFF
TRBJ2-7 | TRBV29-1 | CSAKDMGYEQYF
TRBJ2-7 | TRBV5-1 | CASSNAVGRYEQYF
TRBJ1-2 | TRBV10-3 | CAISERTANYGYTF
TRBJ2-7 | TRBV11-2 | CATKPGLNSYEQYF
TRBJ2-7 | TRBV14 | CASSPKGVRQYF
TRBJ2-1 | TRBV6-1 | CASSEGASGSNEQFF
TRBJ2-1 | TRBV7-3 | CASSLAGGPAEQFF
TRBJ1-5 | TRBV2 | CASSAEARLLQHF
TRBJ1-4 | TRBV15 | CATSSPPVSNEKLFF
TRBJ2-7 | TRBV6-1 | CASRRSESYEQYF
TRBJ1-2 | TRBV5-1 | CASRRGNYGYTF
TRBJ1-2 | TRBV29-1 | CSVESPSGYGYTF
TRBJ2-7 | TRBV29-1 | CSALQGEGREQYF
TRBJ1-1 | TRBV7-2 | CASSEYRGGAFF
TRBJ2-5 | TRBV5-1 | CASSYTGQGAGETQYF
TRBJ2-2 | TRBV29-1 | CSATTGGGGELFF
TRBJ2-1 | TRBV6-4 | CASSGRESSYNEQFF
TRBJ2-7 | TRBV11-2 | CASSGDSLISYEQYF
TRBJ1-5 | TRBV18 | CASSKGNDQPQHF